One and the same sample provided the 14 T cell receptor beta chains below, sequenced in a study of regulatory T cells in long-lasting Graves disease. Library construction for TCR beta used iRepertoire HTBI primers and Arm-PCR of CDR3 regions. One entry per CDR3 protein, called by TCRdb with MiXCR from the multiplex PCR reads. This table has approximately 400,000 distinct CDR3 sequences, approximately 15% appearing once. Indicated time point: newly diagnosed GD, antithyroid drugs for less than 3 months. Extracted RNA from PBMCs served as the source of the TCR library. The same sample was also studied in work on T cells in Graves' hyperthyroidism and ophthalmopathy.

The source was peripheral blood mononuclear cells (PBMCs), collected at new diagnosis, from a patient treated with antithyroid drugs. All receptors derive from a woman in her 30s with Graves disease.

At least ten counts were recorded for this clonotype. V usage is TRBV19 and J usage is TRBJ2-2, with TRBD2 matching 13 bases. Trimming cost V 5 bases and J 1 base; bases outside gene matches: 4. The CDR3 is made up of 17 amino acids. Germline CDR1 LNHDA, CDR2 SQIVND (reference sequence). CDR3 sequence reads: CASSVTSGRQNTGELFF. CDR3 nucleotides: TGTGCCAGTAGTGTGACTAGCGGGAGGCAGAACACCGGGGAGCTGTTTTTT.

A few counts support this clonotype. The chain uses TRBV14 and TRBJ1-1, with D maybe TRBD1 (6 bases). Deletions cut 6 bases from V and 0 bases from J, with 14 bases between. Germline CDR1 and CDR2: SGHDN and FVKESK. This CDR3 is 15 amino acids long. CDR3 region: CASSRTQGMNTEAFF. CDR3 bases: TGTGCCAGCAGTCGGACACAGGGAATGAACACTGAAGCTTTCTTT. Using reference TRBV14 and TRBJ1-1 for the parts outside the CDR3, the full variable domain is EAGVTQFPSHSVIEKGQTVTLRCDPISGHDNLYWYRRVMGKEIKFLLHFVKESKQDESGMPNNRFLAERTGGTYSTLKVQPAELEDSGVYFCASSRTQGMNTEAFFGQGTRLTVV.

This clonotype was observed many times. The chain combines TRBV3-1 with TRBJ1-2; D uncertain. The V gene lost 1 base and the J gene lost 6 bases, with 9 bases spanning the gap. From germline, CDR1 is LGHDT and CDR2 YNNKEL (reference sequence). The CDR3 covers 13 residues. For the CDR3, the DNA is TGTGCCAGCAGCCAAGCAGGAAATGATGGCTACACCTTC. Its protein product is CASSQAGNDGYTF. Full variable domain (missing parts from reference TRBV3-1 and TRBJ1-2): DTAVSQTPKYLVTQMGNDKSIKCEQNLGHDTMYWYKQDSKKFLKIMFSYNNKELIINETVPNRFSPKSPDKAHLNLHINSLELGDSAVYFCASSQAGNDGYTFGSGTRLTVV.

The sample holds a few counts of this clonotype. This sequence joins TRBV11-2 and TRBJ2-3; 9 bases are shared with TRBD2. Trimming cost V 5 bases and J 2 bases; bases outside gene matches: 11. CDR1 is SGHAT, CDR2 FQNNGV, per germline. The CDR3 sequence is 17 residues long. The CDR3 bases are TGTGCCAGCAGCGTACGGACTAGCGTCGGAATCACAGATACGCAGTATTTT. Translated, it gives CASSVRTSVGITDTQYF.

The V gene is TRBV30, the J gene TRBJ2-5; D is unclear. Germline assignment: CDR1 GTSNPN and CDR2 SVGIG (reference sequence). The length of the CDR3 is 12 residues. The V end was cut by 2 bases, the J end by 3 bases, with 7 bases between. CDR3 DNA sequence: TGTGCCTGGAGTACTCTCGAAGAGACCCAGTACTTC. Translated: CAWSTLEETQYF. The full variable domain, its missing parts supplied by reference TRBV30 and TRBJ2-5, is SQTIHQWPATLVQPVGSPLSLECTVEGTSNPNLYWYRQAAGRGLQLLFYSVGIGQISSEVPQNLSASRPQDRQFILSSKKLLLSDSGFYLCAWSTLEETQYFGPGTRLLVL.

This clonotype was observed a few times. This chain joins TRBV29-1 and TRBJ2-5; the D is unclear. The CDR3 length is 11 residues. CDR1 and CDR2 from the germline V gene are SQVTM and ANQGSEA. Trimming cost V 5 bases and J 5 bases, with 9 bases left between them. CDR3 coding DNA: TGCAGCGTTAGGTTGTGGGAGACCCAGTACTTC. Amino acids: CSVRLWETQYF. The whole variable domain, remainder taken from reference TRBV29-1 and TRBJ2-5, is SAVISQKPSRDICQRGTSLTIQCQVDSQVTMMFWYRQQPGQSLTLIATANQGSEATYESGFVIDKFPISRPNLTFSTLTVSNMSPEDSSIYLCSVRLWETQYFGPGTRLLVL.

This clonotype was observed a few times. The V call is TRBV29-1, the J call TRBJ1-5, with D possibly being TRBD1 (5 bases). Per the germline V gene, CDR1 is SQVTM and CDR2 is ANQGSEA. The CDR3 loop spans 13 amino acids. V was pared by 7 bases and J by 5 bases, with 15 bases between. The CDR3 DNA sequence: TGCAGCGGGTCTACGGGGGTAGATCAGCCCCAGCATTTT. It translates to CSGSTGVDQPQHF.

There are a few counts of this clonotype. This chain links TRBV19 with TRBJ2-4; D possibly matches TRBD1 or TRBD2 (5 bases each). Germline CDR1 reads LNHDA; CDR2 reads SQIVND (reference sequence). The CDR3 runs 18 residues. The V end lost 0 bases, the J end lost 8 bases, and 23 bases lay between the germline ends. Written as DNA, the CDR3 is TGTGCCAGTAGTATAGAATACTCGACCCAATGGCTGGGGGACATTCAGTACTTC. Protein product: CASSIEYSTQWLGDIQYF.

This clonotype was detected ten times or more. The chain uses TRBV30 and TRBJ1-5, with D unresolved. The CDR3 is made up of 15 amino acids. CDR1 and CDR2 from the germline V gene are GTSNPN and SVGIG (reference sequence). V was trimmed by 3 bases and J by 3 bases, leaving 15 bases between them. The CDR3 reads CAWSSWREDNQPQHF. The CDR3 region has the DNA TGTGCCTGGAGCTCCTGGAGAGAAGACAATCAGCCCCAGCATTTT.

This clonotype was observed a few times. The J gene is TRBJ2-7, the V gene TRBV10-3, with 8 bases matching TRBD1. The V segment lost 3 bases and the J segment 5 bases; nucleotides outside the gene matches: 6. Germline V gene data show CDR1 as ENHRY and CDR2 as SYGVKD. The CDR3 is 14 residues long. The CDR3 coding sequence is TGTGCCATCAGTGATTTCGACAGGGGCAACGAGCAGTACTTC. Its protein is CAISDFDRGNEQYF.

The chain uses TRBV3-1 and TRBJ2-1; 9 bases are shared with TRBD2. J lost 8 bases, V lost 8 bases, and 7 bases had no gene match. The germline V gene encodes CDR1 LGHDT and CDR2 YNNKEL (reference sequence). CDR3 length equals 13 residues. The CDR3 region has the DNA TGTGCCAGCGCGGCGGGAGGGCTGGATGAGCAGTTCTTC. Translation: CASAAGGLDEQFF.

The chain's CDR3 is CASSLSGEGGYGYTF. CDR3 sequence (DNA): TGTGCCAGCAGTTTATCTGGCGAGGGGGGCTATGGCTACACCTTC. The chain couples TRBV27 to TRBJ1-2; perhaps TRBD1 as D (6 bases). This CDR3 has 15 amino acids. Germline loops: CDR1 MNHEY, CDR2 SMNVEV (reference sequence). V lost 0 bases to trimming and J lost 4 bases, with 12 bases between them.

To note about this clonotype: This may come from a read error, since a much larger clone is one base off. The genes are TRBV18 and TRBJ2-1, with no clear D. Germline V gene sequence: CDR1 KGHSH, CDR2 LQKENI. The CDR3 runs to 15 residues. CDR3 loop: CASSPLGHPYNEQFF. CDR3 DNA: TGTGCCAGCTCACCACTTGGGCACCCCTATAATGAGCAGTTCTTC.

The chain is built from TRBV28 and TRBJ2-5; TRBD2 matches 11 bases. With 3 bases clipped from V and 1 base from J, the junction kept 7 bases outside the gene matches. Germline CDR1 reads MDHEN; CDR2 reads SYDVKM. The CDR3 spans 17 residues. The CDR3 region is CASSFGGTSGSQETQYF. Here the CDR3 DNA reads TGTGCCAGCAGTTTCGGGGGGACTAGCGGAAGCCAAGAGACCCAGTACTTC.